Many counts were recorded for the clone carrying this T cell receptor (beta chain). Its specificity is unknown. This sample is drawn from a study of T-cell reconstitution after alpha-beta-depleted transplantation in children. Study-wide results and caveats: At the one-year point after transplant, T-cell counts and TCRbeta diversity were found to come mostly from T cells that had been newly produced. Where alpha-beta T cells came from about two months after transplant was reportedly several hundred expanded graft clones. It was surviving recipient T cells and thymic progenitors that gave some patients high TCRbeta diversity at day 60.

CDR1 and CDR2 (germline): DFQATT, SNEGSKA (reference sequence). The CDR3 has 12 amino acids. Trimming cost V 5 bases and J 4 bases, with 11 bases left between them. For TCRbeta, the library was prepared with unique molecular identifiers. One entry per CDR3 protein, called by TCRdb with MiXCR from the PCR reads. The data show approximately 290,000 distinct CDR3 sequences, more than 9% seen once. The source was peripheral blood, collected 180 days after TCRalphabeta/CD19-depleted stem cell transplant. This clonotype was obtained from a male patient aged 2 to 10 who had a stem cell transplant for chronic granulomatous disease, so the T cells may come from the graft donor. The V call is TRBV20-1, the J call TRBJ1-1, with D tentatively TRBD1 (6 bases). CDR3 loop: CSAADRPTEAFF. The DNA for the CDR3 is TGCAGTGCTGCGGACAGACCCACTGAAGCTTTCTTT.